The 21 T cell receptor beta chains in this list originate from one sample, sequenced in a study of identical twins. TCRdb passed the 5' RACE reads through MiXCR, listing each CDR3 protein once. The sample gives 450,000 or so distinct CDR3 sequences, about 14% of which show up once; around 0.52% is in the top ten. This sample also appeared in a second study, on yellow fever vaccine responses in identical twins.

Material for sequencing was CD4+ T cells sorted from blood. These TCRs come from a woman aged 18-30 years in good health.

J is TRBJ2-2 and V is TRBV5-1; TRBD1 matches 11 bases. V lost 0 bases to trimming and J lost 0 bases; unmatched junction nucleotides: 4. Germline V gene data show CDR1 as SGHRS and CDR2 as YFSETQ. The CDR3 contains 18 residues. CDR3 sequence: CASSLVWTGGANTGELFF. CDR3 sequence (DNA): TGCGCCAGCAGCTTGGTGTGGACAGGGGGCGCGAACACCGGGGAGCTGTTTTTT.

The chain has TRBV6-2 or TRBV6-3 and TRBJ2-2, with TRBD2 matching 8 bases. Germline V gene lookup returns CDR1 MNHEY and CDR2 SVGEGT. J gave up 1 base and V 2 bases, and 3 bases lay outside the gene matches. CDR3 length: 16 amino acids. The CDR3 DNA reads as TGTGCCAGCAGTTACCCGGGACTAGTGAACACCGGGGAGCTGTTTTTT. This sequence encodes CASSYPGLVNTGELFF.

V and J are TRBV7-9 and TRBJ2-2; D possibly corresponds to TRBD2 (6 bases). Germline loops: CDR1 SEHNR, CDR2 FQNEAQ (reference sequence). V lost 3 bases, J lost 0 bases, and 11 bases lay in between. CDR3 length: 16 amino acids. In nucleotides, the CDR3 is TGTGCCAGCAGCTTTCCACCGGGGGCGAACACCGGGGAGCTGTTTTTT. It translates to CASSFPPGANTGELFF.

The genes are TRBV6-1 and TRBJ2-6; 7 bases are shared with TRBD1. Looked up from germline, CDR1 is MNHNS and CDR2 is SASEGT. The V and J ends lost 7 bases and 0 bases, in that order; junction bases with no gene match: 15. The CDR3 extends over 19 amino acids. CDR3 amino acids: CASTKMILTGSSGANVLTF. DNA for the CDR3: TGTGCCAGCACCAAAATGATTTTGACAGGGAGCTCTGGGGCCAACGTCCTGACTTTC.

The gene calls are TRBV4-3 and TRBJ2-1, with TRBD1 matching over 8 bases. The germline CDR1 and CDR2 sequences are LGHNA and YSLEER. V lost 1 base to trimming and J lost 5 bases; unmatched junction nucleotides: 4. The CDR3 consists of 15 residues. The CDR3 DNA reads TGCGCCAGCAGCCAAGGGGACAGGACTAACAATGAGCAGTTCTTC. It translates to CASSQGDRTNNEQFF.

This clonotype occurred a few times. This chain's CDR3 is CSAREDRTNYEQYF. CDR3 DNA: TGCAGTGCTAGAGAGGATAGGACGAACTACGAGCAGTACTTC. The V call is TRBV20-1, the J call TRBJ2-7, with no clear D. In germline, CDR1 is DFQATT, CDR2 SNEGSKA (reference sequence). Trimming stripped 0 bases from V and 3 bases from J, with 12 bases between. The CDR3 length is 14 residues.

This clonotype has a handful of counts. The V and J genes are TRBV12-3 or TRBV12-4 and TRBJ2-1; D may be TRBD1 (5 bases). This CDR3 has 15 amino acids. The ends were cut back, 5 bases at V and 9 bases at J, with 20 bases in the middle. CDR3 sequence: CASSNKDLGHGEQFF. CDR3 nucleotides: TGTGCCAGCAGTAACAAGGACCTCGGACACGGTGAGCAGTTCTTC.

The chain employs TRBV28 and TRBJ2-5, with 7 positions matching TRBD1. V dropped 5 bases and J dropped 5; count of bases not matched to a gene: 14. CDR1 and CDR2 (germline): MDHEN, SYDVKM. This CDR3 contains 16 residues. CDR3 amino acids: CASSRLRGPRGETQYF. The CDR3 DNA reads as TGTGCCAGCAGTCGCTTGAGGGGGCCTCGCGGGGAGACCCAGTACTTC.

This clonotype was seen more than once but under ten times. The genes are TRBV5-1 and TRBJ2-3; D gene uncertain. This CDR3 region has 12 residues. Germline V gene sequence: CDR1 SGHRS, CDR2 YFSETQ. V was cut by 4 bases and J by 3 bases, with 6 bases left in between. Here the CDR3 DNA reads TGCGCCAGCAGCGAGCGAACAGATACGCAGTATTTT. Translating gives CASSERTDTQYF.

This clonotype was seen repeatedly, ten times or more. V and J are TRBV3-1 and TRBJ2-7, with 9 positions matching TRBD1. The CDR3 contains 12 residues. Germline CDR1 and CDR2: LGHDT and YNNKEL (reference sequence). The CDR3 sequence is CATGGRKNEQYF. CDR3 DNA sequence: TGTGCGACAGGGGGACGCAAAAACGAGCAGTACTTC.

The V gene is TRBV5-6, the J gene TRBJ2-3; possibly TRBD1 or TRBD2 for D (5 bases each). The V gene's germline CDR1 is SGHDT and CDR2 YYEEEE. V was pared by 6 bases and J by 1 base, with 15 bases between. The length of the CDR3 is 15 residues. The CDR3 loop is CASTNWGSRTDTQYF. The CDR3 nucleotides are TGTGCCAGCACTAATTGGGGGTCACGCACAGATACGCAGTATTTT.

J is TRBJ1-1 and V is TRBV2, with D possibly matching TRBD1 (5 bases). The CDR3 is 14 residues long. V was trimmed by 2 bases and J by 7 bases, leaving 14 bases between them. From germline, CDR1 is SNHLY and CDR2 FYNNEI. CDR3 protein: CASSETYQQGEAFF. CDR3 DNA sequence: TGTGCCAGCAGTGAAACATACCAGCAGGGTGAAGCTTTCTTT. The whole variable domain, remainder taken from reference TRBV2 and TRBJ1-1, is EPEVTQTPSHQVTQMGQEVILRCVPISNHLYFYWYRQILGQKVEFLVSFYNNEISEKSEIFDDQFSVERPDGSNFTLKIRSTKLEDSAMYFCASSETYQQGEAFFGQGTRLTVV.

This chain uses TRBV6-5 with TRBJ2-3; maybe TRBD1 (6 bases). Looked up from germline, CDR1 is MNHEY and CDR2 is SVGAGI. Trimming took 0 bases from V and 1 from J, leaving 17 bases between them. The CDR3 totals 18 residues. The DNA for the CDR3 is TGTGCCAGCAGTTACTCGAGGGTCTTGGGGGCAGGCACAGATACGCAGTATTTT. Translation: CASSYSRVLGAGTDTQYF.

The V call is TRBV3-1, the J call TRBJ1-2, with D unclear. CDR3 length: 12 amino acids. V was clipped by 5 bases and J by 4 bases, with 8 bases between them. Germline CDR1 reads LGHDT; CDR2 reads YNNKEL (reference sequence). CDR3 loop: CASSDTIYGYTF. DNA of the CDR3: TGTGCCAGCAGCGATACCATCTATGGCTACACCTTC.

This clonotype was seen more than once but under ten times. At one boundary the junction diverges from the germline segment, which might be a read error. The chain joins TRBV20-1 to TRBJ1-1; D is uncertain. The germline V gene encodes CDR1 DFQATT and CDR2 SNEGSKA (reference sequence). This CDR3 comprises 16 residues. CDR3 nucleotides: TGCTGTGCTAGGCTCGACCTTGGACGGCTGAACACTGAAGCTTTCTTT. Translating it yields CCARLDLGRLNTEAFF.

The chain has TRBV4-1 and TRBJ2-1, with TRBD1 identical over 7 bases. Germline values: CDR1 MGHRA, CDR2 YSYEKL. The CDR3 is 14 amino acids. With V trimmed by 1 base and J by 7 bases, 4 bases remained unmatched. This CDR3 reads CASSQGQGRNEQFF. DNA for the CDR3: TGCGCCAGCAGCCAAGGACAGGGTCGGAATGAGCAGTTCTTC.

This clonotype has just a few counts. The DNA is omitted, as the CDR3 cannot be located on it reliably, and the CDR3 follows TCRdb's listing. The V call is TRBV28, the J call TRBJ1-4; TRBD1, the table's D call, lacks a check against the DNA. Germline V gene lookup returns CDR1 MDHEN and CDR2 SYDVKM. The CDR3 spans 15 amino acids, including both terminal residues. This chain's CDR3 is CASSSSTGSTEKLFF.

The sample holds a few counts of this clonotype. This rearrangement joins TRBV7-3 to TRBJ2-1; D not certain. Trimming cost V 5 bases and J 8 bases, with 13 bases left between them. CDR3 length: 13 residues. Germline loops: CDR1 SGHTA, CDR2 FQGTGA. The CDR3 protein is CASSKIRKDEQFF. In nucleotides, the CDR3 is TGTGCCAGCAGCAAAATCCGTAAGGATGAGCAGTTCTTC.

This clonotype was detected many times. The chain is built from TRBV12-3 or TRBV12-4 and TRBJ2-7; 9 bases align to TRBD1. V gave up 5 bases and J gave up 4 bases; unmatched junction bases: 6. The CDR3 runs 14 residues. CDR3 in DNA: TGTGCCAGCAGTGCGGACAGGGGCCGATACGAGCAGTACTTC. It yields the protein CASSADRGRYEQYF.

This chain links TRBV7-2 with TRBJ2-3; D may be TRBD1 or TRBD2 (5 bases each). V was trimmed by 2 bases and J by 1 base, leaving 16 bases between them. The germline CDR1 and CDR2 sequences are SGHTA and FQGNSA. This CDR3 spans 17 amino acids. CDR3 in amino acids: CASSLRPGPGGTDTQYF. The CDR3 DNA reads TGTGCCAGCAGCTTAAGGCCGGGGCCTGGGGGCACAGATACGCAGTATTTT.

This clonotype occurred a few times. The rearrangement joins TRBV6-5 to TRBJ2-7; D ambiguous. Trimming removed 3 bases from V and 2 bases from J, with 11 bases in between. Germline V CDR1 and CDR2: MNHEY, SVGAGI. The CDR3 is made up of 14 amino acids. CDR3 sequence: CASSYGQATYEQYF. CDR3 DNA sequence: TGTGCCAGCAGTTATGGGCAGGCGACCTACGAGCAGTACTTC.